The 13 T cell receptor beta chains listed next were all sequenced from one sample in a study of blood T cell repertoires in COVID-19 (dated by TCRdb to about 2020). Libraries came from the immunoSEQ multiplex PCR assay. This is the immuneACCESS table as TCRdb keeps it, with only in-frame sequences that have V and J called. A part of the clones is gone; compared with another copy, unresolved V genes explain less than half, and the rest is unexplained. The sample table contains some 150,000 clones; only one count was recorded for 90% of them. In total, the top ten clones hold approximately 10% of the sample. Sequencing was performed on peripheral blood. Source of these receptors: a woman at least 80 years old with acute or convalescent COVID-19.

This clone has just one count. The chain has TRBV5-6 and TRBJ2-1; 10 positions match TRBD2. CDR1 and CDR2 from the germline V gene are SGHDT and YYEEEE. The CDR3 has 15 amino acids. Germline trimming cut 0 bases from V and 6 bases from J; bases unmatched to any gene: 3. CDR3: CASSLVVAGGNEQFF. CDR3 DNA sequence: TGTGCCAGCAGCTTGGTGGTAGCGGGGGGCAATGAGCAGTTCTTC.

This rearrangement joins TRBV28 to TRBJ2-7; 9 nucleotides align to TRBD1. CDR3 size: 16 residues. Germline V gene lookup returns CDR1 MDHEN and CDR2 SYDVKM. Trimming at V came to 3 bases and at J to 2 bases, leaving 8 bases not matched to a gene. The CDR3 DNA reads TGTGCCAGCAGTTTGATTGGGACAGGGCGTACCTACGAGCAGTACTTC. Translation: CASSLIGTGRTYEQYF. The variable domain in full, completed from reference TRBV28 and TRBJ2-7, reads DVKVTQSSRYLVKRTGEKVFLECVQDMDHENMFWYRQDPGLGLRLIYFSYDVKMKEKGDIPEGYSVSREKKERFSLILESASTNQTSMYLCASSLIGTGRTYEQYFGPGTRLTVT.

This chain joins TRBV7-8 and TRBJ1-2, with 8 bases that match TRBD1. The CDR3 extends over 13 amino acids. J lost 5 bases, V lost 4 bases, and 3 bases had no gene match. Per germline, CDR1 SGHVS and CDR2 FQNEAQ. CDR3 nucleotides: TGTGCCAGCAGCTACCGACAGGGGTATGGCTACACCTTC. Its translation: CASSYRQGYGYTF.

The CDR3 is CASSLRLAGGQETQYF. In DNA form, the CDR3 reads TGTGCCAGCAGCTTAAGGCTAGCGGGGGGACAAGAGACCCAGTACTTC. The rearrangement links TRBV11-1 to TRBJ2-5, with 11 bases that match TRBD2. CDR1 and CDR2 from the germline V gene are SGHAT and FQDESV (reference sequence). CDR3 length: 16 amino acids. V lost 2 bases and J lost 2; bases outside the gene matches: 4.

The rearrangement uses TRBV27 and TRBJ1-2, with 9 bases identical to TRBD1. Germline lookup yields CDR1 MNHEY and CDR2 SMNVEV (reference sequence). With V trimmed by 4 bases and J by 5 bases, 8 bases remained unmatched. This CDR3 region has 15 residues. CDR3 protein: CASSSPGQGLYGYTF. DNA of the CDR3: TGTGCCAGCAGTTCTCCGGGACAGGGTCTTTATGGCTACACCTTC.

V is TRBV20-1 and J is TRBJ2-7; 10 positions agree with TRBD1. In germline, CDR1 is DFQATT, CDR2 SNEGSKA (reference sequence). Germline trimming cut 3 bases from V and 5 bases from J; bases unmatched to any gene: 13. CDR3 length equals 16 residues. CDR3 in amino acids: CSASGFGTGDTHEQYF. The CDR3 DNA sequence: TGCAGTGCTAGTGGGTTCGGGACAGGGGACACCCACGAGCAGTACTTC.

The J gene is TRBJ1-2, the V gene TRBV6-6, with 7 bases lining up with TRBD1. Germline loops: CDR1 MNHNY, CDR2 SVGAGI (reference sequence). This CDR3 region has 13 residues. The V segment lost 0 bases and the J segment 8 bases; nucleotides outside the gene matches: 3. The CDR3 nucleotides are TGTGCCAGCAGTTACTCCAGGGGGGAGGGCTACACCTTC. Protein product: CASSYSRGEGYTF.

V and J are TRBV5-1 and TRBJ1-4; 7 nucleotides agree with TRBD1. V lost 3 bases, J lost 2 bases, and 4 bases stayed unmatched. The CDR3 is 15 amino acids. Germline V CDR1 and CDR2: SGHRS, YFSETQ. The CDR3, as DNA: TGCGCCAGCAGCTCCACGACAGGGACTAATGAAAAACTGTTTTTT. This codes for CASSSTTGTNEKLFF.

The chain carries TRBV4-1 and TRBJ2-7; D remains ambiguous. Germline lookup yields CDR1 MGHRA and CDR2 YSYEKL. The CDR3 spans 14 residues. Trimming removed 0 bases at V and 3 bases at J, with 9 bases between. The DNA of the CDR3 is TGCGCCAGCAGCCAAGAATTTGGCAGCTACGAGCAGTACTTC. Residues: CASSQEFGSYEQYF.

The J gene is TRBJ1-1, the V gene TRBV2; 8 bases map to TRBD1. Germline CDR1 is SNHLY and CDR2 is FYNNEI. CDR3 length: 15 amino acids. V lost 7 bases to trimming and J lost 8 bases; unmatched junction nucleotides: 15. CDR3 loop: CASKLGFAGGEEAFF. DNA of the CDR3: TGTGCCAGCAAACTGGGGTTCGCAGGGGGCGAGGAAGCTTTCTTT.

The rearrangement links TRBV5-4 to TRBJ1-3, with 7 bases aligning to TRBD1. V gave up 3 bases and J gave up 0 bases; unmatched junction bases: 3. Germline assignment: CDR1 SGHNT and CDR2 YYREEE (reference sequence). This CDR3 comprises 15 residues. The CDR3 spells CASSSDRVSGNTIYF. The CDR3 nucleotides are TGTGCCAGCAGCTCTGACAGGGTCTCTGGAAACACCATATATTTT.

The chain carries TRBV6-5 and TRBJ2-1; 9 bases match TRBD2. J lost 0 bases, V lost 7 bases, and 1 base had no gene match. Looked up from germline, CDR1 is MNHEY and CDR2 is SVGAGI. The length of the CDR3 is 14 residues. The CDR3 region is CASTRGGSYNEQFF. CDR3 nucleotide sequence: TGTGCCAGCACGCGGGGGGGCTCCTACAATGAGCAGTTCTTC.

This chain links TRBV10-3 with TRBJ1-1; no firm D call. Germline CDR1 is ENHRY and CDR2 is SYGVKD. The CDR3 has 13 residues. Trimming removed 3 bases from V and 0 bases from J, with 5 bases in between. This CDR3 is CAISDSVNTEAFF. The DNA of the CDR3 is TGTGCCATCAGTGACAGCGTGAACACTGAAGCTTTCTTT.